One and the same sample provided the 7 T cell receptor beta chains below, sequenced in a study of CD8 T cells in Susac syndrome. A quantity of roughly 0.5 to 1 ug RNA underwent reverse transcription using random hexamers. Each CDR3 protein is one row after TCRdb ran MiXCR on the immunoSEQ multiplex PCR reads. The table includes 75,000 to 100,000 distinct CDR3 sequences, roughly 94% detected once. The sequencing input was CD8+ T cells from PBMCs. These receptor sequences come from a human donor with Susac syndrome.

V gene TRBV27 combines with J gene TRBJ2-1, with D possibly TRBD1 on 6 matching bases. Germline-derived CDR1 and CDR2 are MNHEY and SMNVEV (reference sequence). Between the trimmed V and J ends, which lost 3 bases and 2 bases, there was a span of 14 bases. The CDR3 consists of 16 residues. This CDR3 is CASSFLQGNPYNEQFF. CDR3 coding DNA: TGTGCCAGCAGTTTCCTACAGGGTAATCCCTACAATGAGCAGTTCTTC.

The chain carries TRBV19 and TRBJ1-5; possible D gene TRBD1, 6 bases. There are 15 residues in the CDR3. The V gene's germline CDR1 is LNHDA and CDR2 SQIVND (reference sequence). Trimming left V 7 bases short and J 5 bases short, with 18 bases between. In nucleotides, the CDR3 is TGTGCCAGTATCAACCTCCGGGACAAAGATCAGCCCCAGCATTTT. It is translated as CASINLRDKDQPQHF.

V is TRBV6-4 and J is TRBJ2-3, with 9 bases fitting TRBD2. The germline V gene has CDR1 MRHNA and CDR2 SNTAGT. V shed 2 bases and J 2 bases; nucleotides not matched to a gene: 2. This CDR3 is 15 amino acids long. The CDR3 is CASSDGLAHTDTQYF. Written as DNA, the CDR3 is TGTGCCAGCAGTGACGGACTAGCGCACACAGATACGCAGTATTTT.

The chain uses TRBV19 and TRBJ2-2; 10 bases line up with TRBD1. After removal of 9 bases from V and 6 bases from J, the junction contained 7 bases not matched to a gene. Germline CDR1 reads LNHDA; CDR2 reads SQIVND (reference sequence). There are 14 residues in the CDR3. The CDR3 loop reads CASTGTGDPGELFF. The CDR3 nucleotides are TGTGCCAGCACCGGGACAGGGGACCCCGGGGAGCTGTTTTTT.

This clonotype turned up a few times. The chain recombines TRBV13 with TRBJ2-2; D call uncertain. Germline loops: CDR1 PRHDT, CDR2 FYEKMQ (reference sequence). V lost 5 bases, J lost 5 bases, and 6 bases lay in between. The CDR3 extends over 12 amino acids. The CDR3 region is CASSQSTGELFF. The CDR3 nucleotides are TGTGCCAGCAGCCAGAGTACCGGGGAGCTGTTTTTT.

The rearrangement uses TRBV15 and TRBJ1-1; unclear D gene. The V gene's germline CDR1 is LNHNV and CDR2 YYDKDF (reference sequence). Trimming left V 5 bases short and J 1 base short, with 8 bases between. The CDR3 loop spans 13 amino acids. CDR3 amino acids: CATSGNRNTEAFF. CDR3 coding DNA: TGTGCCACCAGCGGAAACAGGAACACTGAAGCTTTCTTT.

The rearrangement joins TRBV14 to TRBJ2-1; 7 bases align to TRBD1. The CDR3 runs 16 residues. The junction had 12 bases not matched to a gene; V was cut back by 3 bases and J by 7 bases. Germline values: CDR1 SGHDN, CDR2 FVKESK. The CDR3 protein is CASSQDSQGRGNEQFF. As DNA, the CDR3 is TGTGCCAGCAGCCAGGATTCCCAGGGCAGGGGGAATGAGCAGTTCTTC. Supplemented by reference TRBV14 and TRBJ2-1, the full variable domain reads EAGVTQFPSHSVIEKGQTVTLRCDPISGHDNLYWYRRVMGKEIKFLLHFVKESKQDESGMPNNRFLAERTGGTYSTLKVQPAELEDSGVYFCASSQDSQGRGNEQFFGPGTRLTVL.